This T cell receptor (beta chain) came from a study of response to subunit inactivated influenza vaccine (dated by TCRdb to about 2018). For the wider study: Deep quantitative T cell receptor repertoire profiling was used in the study to track responses to a trivalent subunit inactivated influenza vaccine.

The full study reports these points: The authors suggested that each seasonal influenza vaccination may recruit only a limited number of new T cells.

The time point label for this specimen denotes: around 42 days after influenza vaccine administration. Only a few counts were recorded for this clonotype. Its antigen target is currently unknown. No per-base quality is available; no much larger clone lies one base away. Per the germline V gene, SGHAT is the CDR1 and FQNNGV is the CDR2. V is reduced by 3 bases and J by 1 base, leaving a spacing of 12 bases between them. Including the terminal cysteine and phenylalanine, the CDR3 comprises 15 residues. Of all the DNA, just the CDR3 is kept, 45 bases in frame from base 1. Preparation of the library involved RT-PCR. This sample was sequenced with an Illumina HiSeq 2500. TCRdb reprocessing: public reads trimmed at Q25 with fastp, clones called with MiXCR, in-frame beta chains kept. Merged by CDR3 protein, the rows form single entries marked with the most common genes and DNA. The table for this sample lists more than 400,000 distinct CDR3 sequences; 9.5% to 12% of them were counted only once. The ten largest clones take up 12% of the sample.

The source was PBMCs from blood, collected roughly 46 days after vaccination. This receptor chain uses TRBV11-2 and TRBJ2-5, with the D call perhaps TRBD1 or TRBD2, as 5 bases match in each case. The TCR sequence derives from a middle-aged man who received an inactivated influenza vaccine. Donor details come from another sample of the same person, matched by shared clones. The CDR3 sequence is CASSFDIGTQETQYF. The bases read TGTGCCAGCAGCTTTGATATAGGGACCCAAGAGACCCAGTACTTC.